A selection of T cell receptor beta chains follows, all from one sample in a study of blood T cell repertoires in COVID-19. Method: immunoSEQ multiplex PCR; TCRdb's copy keeps in-frame clones and lacks some. The repertoire holds some 200,000 clones, with more than 75% as singletons. The sample comprised peripheral blood. The receptors were gathered from a man older than 75 with acute or convalescent COVID-19. Both conserved end residues are part of each CDR3. A D gene is named only where the DNA matches it firmly. Clone size is stated in some rows and not others, as once, few, many or a class when expanded.

j_call clone_size d_call v_call cdr3_nt cdr3_aa
TRBJ1-1 NA NA TRBV18 TGTGCCAGCTCAGGGACTACGAACACTGAAGCTTTCTTT CASSGTTNTEAFF
TRBJ2-7 NA NA TRBV14 TGTGCCAGCAGCCGCAGCTCCTACGAGCAGTACTTC CASSRSSYEQYF
TRBJ1-3 NA NA TRBV20-1 TGCAGTGCTAGTTCTGGCCCCGCTGGAAACACCATATATTTT CSASSGPAGNTIYF
TRBJ2-3 NA TRBD1 TRBV10-3 TGTGCCATCAGCAGACAGGGGCTAGATACGCAGTATTTT CAISRQGLDTQYF
TRBJ1-5 NA NA TRBV28 TGTGCCAGCAGTTTACTAGGGGAAGGTCAGCCCCAGCATTTT CASSLLGEGQPQHF
TRBJ2-1 NA NA TRBV19 TGTGCCAGTAGTATACCTGGCGGGTCCTACAATGAGCAGTTCTTC CASSIPGGSYNEQFF
TRBJ2-1 once TRBD2 TRBV19 TGTGCCAGTAGTATTGAGGCGGGAGGATACAATGAGCAGTTCTTC CASSIEAGGYNEQFF
TRBJ2-5 NA NA TRBV3-1/TRBV3-2 TGTGCCAGCAGCCTAGCGTACCAAGAGACCCAGTACTTC CASSLAYQETQYF
TRBJ1-1 NA TRBD1 TRBV25-1 TGTGCCAGCAGTGAATATGGGAAGGGACAGGGGAACACTGAAGCTTTCTTT CASSEYGKGQGNTEAFF
TRBJ1-1 once TRBD1 TRBV4-1 TGCGCCAGCAGCCAAAACAGGGGAAGGGACACTGAAGCTTTCTTT CASSQNRGRDTEAFF
TRBJ2-5 NA TRBD1 TRBV24-1 TGTGCCACCAGTGATTCGGGGACAGGAGCAGAGACCCAGTACTTC CATSDSGTGAETQYF
TRBJ1-5 few NA TRBV5-4 TGTGCCAGCAGCGTCGGGAGGGGAGAAGGACAGCCCCAGCATTTT CASSVGRGEGQPQHF
TRBJ1-1 NA TRBD1 TRBV10-3 TGTGCCATCAGGGACACAGGGGGGAGGAGTGAAGCTTTCTTT CAIRDTGGRSEAFF
TRBJ2-2 NA NA TRBV7-9 TGTGCCAGCAGGACTCAGGGGAGTAACACCGGGGAGCTGTTTTTT CASRTQGSNTGELFF
TRBJ2-1 NA TRBD1 TRBV24-1 TGTGCCACCAGTGATGCGACAGGGTTATACAATGAGCAGTTCTTC CATSDATGLYNEQFF
TRBJ1-1 NA NA TRBV18 TGTGCCAGCTCACCGGCCTTGAACACTGAAGCTTTCTTT CASSPALNTEAFF
TRBJ2-3 few NA TRBV7-2 TGTGCCAGCAGCTTGGGGACATACAAGGGAGATACGCAGTATTTT CASSLGTYKGDTQYF
TRBJ2-1 NA NA TRBV7-2 TGTGCCAGCAGCACCCGTAGGCAGGGACTGTTCTTC CASSTRRQGLFF
TRBJ2-5 NA TRBD2 TRBV11-2 TGTGCCAGCAGCTCGAGCGGGAAAGAGACCCAGTACTTC CASSSSGKETQYF
TRBJ1-2 few NA TRBV7-2 TGTGCCAGCAGCTTAGAAATGGGCCATCCCACGAACTTC CASSLEMGHPTNF
TRBJ2-1 NA NA TRBV12-3/TRBV12-4 TGTGCCAGCAGTTTAGGAGCGAATGAGCAGTTCTTC CASSLGANEQFF
TRBJ1-5 NA TRBD1 TRBV7-3 TGTGCCAGCTCTGCGACAGGGGGGAATCAGCCCCAGCATTTT CASSATGGNQPQHF
TRBJ2-3 NA NA TRBV5-4 TGTGCCAGCACCTATGACCTCAGGGTAGATACGCAGTATTTT CASTYDLRVDTQYF
TRBJ2-3 NA NA TRBV4-3 TGCGCCAGCAGCCAAGGGTTTTCCGGGACAGATACGCAGTATTTT CASSQGFSGTDTQYF
TRBJ1-1 NA NA TRBV18 TGTGCCAGCTCACCACGGGAAACAGGGATTTCCCCGAACACTGAAGCTTTCTTT CASSPRETGISPNTEAFF
TRBJ1-2 NA NA TRBV15 TGTGCCACCAGCCCCGCCACAGGGAACTATGGCTACACCTTC CATSPATGNYGYTF
TRBJ2-2 NA TRBD1 TRBV7-3 TGTGCCAGCAGTTTGACAGGGGGCCCCACCGGGGAGCTGTTTTTT CASSLTGGPTGELFF
TRBJ2-1 NA TRBD2 TRBV2 TGTGCCAGCAGTGCTAGCGGGAGCGCCTCGGGTGAGCAGTTCTTC CASSASGSASGEQFF
TRBJ2-5 NA NA TRBV7-2 TGTGCCAGCAGCACACCGGGACTCCCCCAGTACTTC CASSTPGLPQYF
TRBJ2-1 NA TRBD2 TRBV6-2/TRBV6-3 TGTGCCAGCAGTCAAAGGACTAGCGGGAGTTTCTTCAGGCTCTTC CASSQRTSGSFFRLF
TRBJ2-7 NA TRBD1 TRBV6-5 TGTGCCAGCAGTCGACAGGGCTACGAGCAGTACTTC CASSRQGYEQYF
TRBJ1-2 NA TRBD1 TRBV28 TGTGCCAGCAGGTTGACAGGGACTGGCTACACCTTC CASRLTGTGYTF
TRBJ1-2 NA NA TRBV9 TGTGCCAGCAGCGTAAGCGGCAGGAGTGATGGCTACACCTTC CASSVSGRSDGYTF
TRBJ2-1 NA TRBD2 TRBV19 TGTGCCAGTAAATCCCTAGCGGGAGGCTCCTACAATGAGCAGTTCTTC CASKSLAGGSYNEQFF
TRBJ1-1 NA NA TRBV24-1 TGTGCCACCAGTGATTTTTTTGGGTCGGCGGTCTTT CATSDFFGSAVF
TRBJ2-2 NA NA TRBV6-4 TGTGCCAGCAGCCGCGAGGGCGGGATGAACACCGGGGAGCTGTTTTTT CASSREGGMNTGELFF
TRBJ1-4 NA TRBD1 TRBV10-3 TGTGCCATCAGTGGGACAGGGGGAGTCGGAGAAAAACTGTTTTTT CAISGTGGVGEKLFF
TRBJ1-6 NA TRBD1 TRBV27 TGTGCCAGCAGAATGGGACAGGGGGGTTCCTATAATTCACCCCTCCACTTT CASRMGQGGSYNSPLHF